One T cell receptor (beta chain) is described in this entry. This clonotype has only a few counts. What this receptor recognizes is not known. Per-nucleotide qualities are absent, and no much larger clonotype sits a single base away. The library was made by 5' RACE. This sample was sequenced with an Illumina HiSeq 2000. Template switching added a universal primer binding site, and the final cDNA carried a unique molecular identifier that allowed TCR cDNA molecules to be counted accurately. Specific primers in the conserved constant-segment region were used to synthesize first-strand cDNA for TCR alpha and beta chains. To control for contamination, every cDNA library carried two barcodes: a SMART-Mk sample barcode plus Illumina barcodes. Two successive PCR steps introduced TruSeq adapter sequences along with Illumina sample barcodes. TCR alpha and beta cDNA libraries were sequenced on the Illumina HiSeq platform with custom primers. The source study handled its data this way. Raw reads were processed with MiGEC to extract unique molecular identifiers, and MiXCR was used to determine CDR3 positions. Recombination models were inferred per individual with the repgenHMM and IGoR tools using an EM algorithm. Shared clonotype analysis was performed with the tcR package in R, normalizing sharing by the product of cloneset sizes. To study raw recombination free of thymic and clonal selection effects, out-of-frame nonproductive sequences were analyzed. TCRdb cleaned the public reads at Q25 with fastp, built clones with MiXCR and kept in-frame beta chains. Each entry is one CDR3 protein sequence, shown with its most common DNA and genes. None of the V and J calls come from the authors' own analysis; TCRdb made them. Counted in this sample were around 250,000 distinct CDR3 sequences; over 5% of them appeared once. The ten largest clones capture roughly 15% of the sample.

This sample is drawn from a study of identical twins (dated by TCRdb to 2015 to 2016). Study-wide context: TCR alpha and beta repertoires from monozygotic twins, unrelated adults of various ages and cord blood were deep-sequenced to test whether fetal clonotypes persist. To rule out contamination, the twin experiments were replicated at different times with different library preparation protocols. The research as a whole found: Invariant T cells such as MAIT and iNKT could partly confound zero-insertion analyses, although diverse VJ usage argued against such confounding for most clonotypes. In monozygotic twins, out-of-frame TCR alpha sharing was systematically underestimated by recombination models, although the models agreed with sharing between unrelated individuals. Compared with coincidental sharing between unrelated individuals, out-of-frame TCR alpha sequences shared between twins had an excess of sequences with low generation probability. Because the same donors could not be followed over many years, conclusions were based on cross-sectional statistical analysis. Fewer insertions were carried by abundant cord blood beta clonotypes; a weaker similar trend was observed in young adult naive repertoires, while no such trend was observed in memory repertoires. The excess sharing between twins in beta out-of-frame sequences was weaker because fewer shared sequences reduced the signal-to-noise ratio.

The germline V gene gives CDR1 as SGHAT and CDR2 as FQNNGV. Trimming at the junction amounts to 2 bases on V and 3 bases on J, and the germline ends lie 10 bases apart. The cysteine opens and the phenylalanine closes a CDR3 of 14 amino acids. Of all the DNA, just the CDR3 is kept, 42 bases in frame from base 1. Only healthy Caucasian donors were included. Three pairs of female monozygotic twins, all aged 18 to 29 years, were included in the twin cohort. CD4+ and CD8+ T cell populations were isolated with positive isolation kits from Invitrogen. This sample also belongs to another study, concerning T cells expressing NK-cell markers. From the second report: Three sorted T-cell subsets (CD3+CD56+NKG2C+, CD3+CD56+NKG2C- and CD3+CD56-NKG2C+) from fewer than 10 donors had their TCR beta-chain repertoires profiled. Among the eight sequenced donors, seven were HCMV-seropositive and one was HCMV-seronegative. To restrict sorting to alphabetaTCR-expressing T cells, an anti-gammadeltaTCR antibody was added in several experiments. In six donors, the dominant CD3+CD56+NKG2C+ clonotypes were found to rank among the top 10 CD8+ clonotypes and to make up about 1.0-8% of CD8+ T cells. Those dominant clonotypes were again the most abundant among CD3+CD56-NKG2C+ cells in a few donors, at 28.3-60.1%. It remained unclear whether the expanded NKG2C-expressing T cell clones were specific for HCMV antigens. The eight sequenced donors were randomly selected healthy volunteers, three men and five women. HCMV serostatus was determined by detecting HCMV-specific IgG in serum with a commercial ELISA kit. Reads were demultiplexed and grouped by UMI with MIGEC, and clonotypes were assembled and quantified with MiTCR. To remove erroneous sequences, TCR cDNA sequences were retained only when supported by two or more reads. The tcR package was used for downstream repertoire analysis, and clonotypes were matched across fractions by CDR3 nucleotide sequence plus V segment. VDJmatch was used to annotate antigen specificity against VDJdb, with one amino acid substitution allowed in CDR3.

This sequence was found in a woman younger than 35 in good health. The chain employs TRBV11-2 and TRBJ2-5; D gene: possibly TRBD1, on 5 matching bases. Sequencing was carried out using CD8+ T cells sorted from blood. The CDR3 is CASSLLAREETQYF. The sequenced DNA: TGTGCCAGCAGCTTATTAGCCAGGGAAGAGACCCAGTACTTC. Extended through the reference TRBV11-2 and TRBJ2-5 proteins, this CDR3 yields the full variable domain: EAGVAQSPRYKIIEKRQSVAFWCNPISGHATLYWYQQILGQGPKLLIQFQNNGVVDDSQLPKDRFSAERLKGVDSTLKIQPAKLEDSAVYLCASSLLAREETQYFGPGTRLLVL.